The present TCR beta chain was sequenced within a study of T-cell memory formation after mild COVID-19. At the level of the study: TCR clusters showed largely donor specificity. Study observations and caveats: CD4/CD8 balance held among clones contracting day 15 to 85, and later expanders leaned CD4+.

This clonotype was detected only a few times. Its antigen is currently unknown. TCR alpha and TCR beta cDNA libraries with sample barcodes and UMIs came from 5'RACE using constant-segment primers. TCRdb recomputed calls from the 5' RACE reads with MiXCR, one row per CDR3 protein. The sample yields fewer than 350,000 distinct CDR3 sequences, roughly an eighth seen once. CDR3 length equals 14 residues. Germline V gene data show CDR1 as SGHTA and CDR2 as FQGNSA. The germline V and J ends were trimmed by 4 bases and 4 bases, with 13 bases remaining between them. This sequence joins TRBV7-2 and TRBJ1-1; tentative D call: TRBD1 (5 bases). Sequenced: PBMCs or a T cell subset sorted from them (not recorded which). This sequence was found in a man aged 18 to 35 who had mild COVID-19 (a few samples of this study predate the infection). Cell type and time point are not known. The CDR3 reads CASSYRILSTEAFF. In DNA form, the CDR3 reads TGTGCCAGCAGCTACAGGATATTGAGCACTGAAGCTTTCTTT.